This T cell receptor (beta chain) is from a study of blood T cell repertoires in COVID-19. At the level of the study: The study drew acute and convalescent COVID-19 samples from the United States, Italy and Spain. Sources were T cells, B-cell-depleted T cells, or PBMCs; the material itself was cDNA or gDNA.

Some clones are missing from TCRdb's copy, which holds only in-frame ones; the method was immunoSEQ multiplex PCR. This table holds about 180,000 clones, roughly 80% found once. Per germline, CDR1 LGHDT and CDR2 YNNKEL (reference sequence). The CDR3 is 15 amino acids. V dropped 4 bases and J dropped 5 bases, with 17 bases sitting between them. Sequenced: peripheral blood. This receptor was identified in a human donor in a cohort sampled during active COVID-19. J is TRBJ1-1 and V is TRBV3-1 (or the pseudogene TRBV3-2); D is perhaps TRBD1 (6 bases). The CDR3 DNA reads TGTGCCAGCAGCCTCCTGGGCAGGGGCGAAACTGAAGCTTTCTTT. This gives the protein CASSLLGRGETEAFF.